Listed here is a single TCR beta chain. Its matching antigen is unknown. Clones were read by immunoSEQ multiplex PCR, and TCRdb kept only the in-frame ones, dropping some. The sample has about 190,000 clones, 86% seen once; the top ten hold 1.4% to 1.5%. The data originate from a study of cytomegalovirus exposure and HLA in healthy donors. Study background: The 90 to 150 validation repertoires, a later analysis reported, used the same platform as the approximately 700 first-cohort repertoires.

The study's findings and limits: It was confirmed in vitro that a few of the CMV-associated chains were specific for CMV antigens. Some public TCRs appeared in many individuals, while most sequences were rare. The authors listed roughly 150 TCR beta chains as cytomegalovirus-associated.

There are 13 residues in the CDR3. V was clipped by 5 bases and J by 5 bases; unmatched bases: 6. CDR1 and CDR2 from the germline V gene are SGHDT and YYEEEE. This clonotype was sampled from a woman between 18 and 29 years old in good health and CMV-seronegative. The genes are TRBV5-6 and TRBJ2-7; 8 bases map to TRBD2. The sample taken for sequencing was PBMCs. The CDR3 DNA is TGTGCCAGCAGGTCTTTAGCGGGACACGAGCAGTACTTC. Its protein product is CASRSLAGHEQYF. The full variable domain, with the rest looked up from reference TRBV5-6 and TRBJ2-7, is DAGVTQSPTHLIKTRGQQVTLRCSPKSGHDTVSWYQQALGQGPQFIFQYYEEEERQRGNFPDRFSGHQFPNYSSELNVNALLLGDSALYLCASRSLAGHEQYFGPGTRLTVT.